This is a list of T cell receptor beta chains from one sample in a study of blood T cell repertoires in COVID-19. Only in-frame clones appear in the TCRdb table, and some are missing; sequencing was by immunoSEQ multiplex PCR. The repertoire holds more than 200,000 clones, 70% to 85% seen once, with about 1.8% in the top ten. Source material: PBMCs or T cells enriched from blood (not recorded which). These receptor sequences come from a man between 60 and 75 years old who had recovered from COVID-19. Each CDR3 is given with its conserved first and last residue. D genes are given only for firm matches. A clone size is listed for some rows: how often the clone was seen (once, few, many), or a class if it is expanded.

j_gene,d_gene,len,abundance,v_gene,CDR3aa,CDR3nt
TRBJ1-1,TRBD1,13,.,TRBV18,CASSPGQGAEAFF,TGTGCCAGCTCACCCGGACAGGGGGCGGAAGCTTTCTTT
TRBJ2-5,TRBD2,13,.,TRBV7-8,CASGRLAEETQYF,TGTGCCAGCGGTAGACTAGCCGAGGAGACCCAGTACTTC
TRBJ1-2,TRBD1,14,.,TRBV19,CASSIGTGAYGYTF,TGTGCCAGTAGCATCGGGACAGGGGCTTATGGCTACACCTTC
TRBJ1-2,.,14,.,TRBV10-2,CASSESGGNYGYTF,TGCGCCAGCAGTGAGTCTGGCGGAAACTATGGCTACACCTTC
TRBJ1-1,.,12,.,TRBV12-3/TRBV12-4,CASSLAYGGAFF,TGTGCCAGCAGTTTAGCATACGGAGGTGCTTTCTTT
TRBJ1-4,TRBD1,15,.,TRBV5-6,CASSWGTGANEKLFF,TGTGCCAGCAGCTGGGGGACAGGAGCTAATGAAAAACTGTTTTTT
TRBJ2-7,.,15,.,TRBV11-2,CASSLGRTETDEQYF,TGTGCCAGCAGCTTAGGGCGGACAGAAACCGACGAGCAGTACTTC
TRBJ1-2,.,17,.,TRBV5-6,CASSLAARVNPYYGYTF,TGTGCCAGCAGCTTGGCCGCCAGGGTAAATCCATACTATGGCTACACCTTC
TRBJ2-7,TRBD2,15,.,TRBV4-2,CASSFSGGGNYEQYF,TGTGCCAGCAGCTTTAGCGGGGGGGGAAACTACGAGCAGTACTTC
TRBJ2-7,.,11,.,TRBV29-1,CSVGGQDEQYF,TGCAGCGTTGGGGGGCAAGACGAGCAGTACTTC
TRBJ1-1,TRBD1,13,.,TRBV29-1,CSVGTGWNTEAFF,TGCAGCGTGGGGACAGGTTGGAACACTGAAGCTTTCTTT
TRBJ1-6,.,15,.,TRBV5-5,CASSLGGGANSPLHF,TGTGCCAGCAGCTTGGGTGGGGGCGCAAATTCACCCCTCCACTTT
TRBJ2-7,TRBD1,14,.,TRBV2,CASKGQGSSYEQYF,TGTGCCAGCAAGGGACAGGGGAGCTCCTACGAGCAGTACTTC
TRBJ1-2,TRBD1,14,.,TRBV6-2/TRBV6-3,CASSYGQGANGYTF,TGTGCCAGCAGTTACGGACAGGGGGCGAATGGCTACACCTTC
TRBJ1-2,TRBD1,12,once,TRBV5-1,CASSFEGAGYTF,TGCGCCAGCAGCTTCGAGGGGGCTGGCTACACCTTC
TRBJ1-6,TRBD1,14,.,TRBV9,CASSAGQVNSPLHF,TGTGCCAGCAGCGCGGGACAGGTTAATTCACCCCTCCACTTT
TRBJ1-1,.,13,.,TRBV2,CASILEGNTEAFF,TGTGCCAGCATTCTAGAGGGGAACACTGAAGCTTTCTTT
TRBJ1-5,TRBD1,15,.,TRBV6-5,CASSTRDRGNQPQHF,TGTGCCAGCAGTACCCGGGACAGGGGTAATCAGCCCCAGCATTTT
TRBJ1-6,TRBD1,17,.,TRBV7-2,CASSSRRDRGLGSPLHF,TGTGCCAGCAGTTCTCGCCGGGACAGGGGTCTCGGCTCACCCCTCCACTTT
TRBJ2-5,TRBD2,14,.,TRBV6-5,CASAAGLALQTQYF,TGTGCCAGCGCCGCGGGACTAGCGTTGCAGACCCAGTACTTC
TRBJ1-1,TRBD1,19,.,TRBV4-2,CASSQDPPQGAMRGTEAFF,TGTGCCAGCAGCCAAGACCCCCCACAGGGGGCAATGCGGGGCACTGAAGCTTTCTTT
TRBJ1-5,.,15,.,TRBV6-5,CASSYSYGLNQPQHF,TGTGCCAGCAGTTACTCTTACGGACTCAATCAGCCCCAGCATTTT
TRBJ1-2,.,15,.,TRBV3-1/TRBV3-2,CASSQDRGYNYGYTF,TGTGCCAGCAGCCAAGATCGGGGGTATAACTATGGCTACACCTTC
TRBJ2-7,TRBD1,15,.,TRBV5-1,CASSSTGATLYEQYF,TGCGCCAGCAGCTCTACAGGGGCTACCCTCTACGAGCAGTACTTC
TRBJ1-2,.,12,.,TRBV6-6,CASTLTGYGYTF,TGTGCCAGCACCCTGACAGGCTATGGCTACACCTTC